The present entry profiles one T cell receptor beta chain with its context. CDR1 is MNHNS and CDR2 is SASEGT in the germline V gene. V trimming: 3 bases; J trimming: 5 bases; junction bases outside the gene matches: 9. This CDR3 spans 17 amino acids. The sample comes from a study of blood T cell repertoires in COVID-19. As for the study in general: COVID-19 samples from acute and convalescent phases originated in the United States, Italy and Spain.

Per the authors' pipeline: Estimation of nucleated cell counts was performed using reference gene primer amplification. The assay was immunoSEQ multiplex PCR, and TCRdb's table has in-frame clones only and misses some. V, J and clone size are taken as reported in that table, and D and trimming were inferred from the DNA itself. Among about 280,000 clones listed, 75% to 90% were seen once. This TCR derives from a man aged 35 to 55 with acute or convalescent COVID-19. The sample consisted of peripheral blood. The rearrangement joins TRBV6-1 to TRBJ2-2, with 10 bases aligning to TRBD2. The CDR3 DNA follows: TGTGCCAGCAGTGACCCCCGAGTAGCGGGGGGTACCGGGGAGCTGTTTTTT. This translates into CASSDPRVAGGTGELFF.